The 5 T cell receptor beta chains listed next were all sequenced from one sample in a study of siplizumab effects on memory and regulatory T cells. The table came from immunoSEQ multiplex PCR; TCRdb's copy has only in-frame clones and leaves some out. The profile covers around 68,000 clones, with over 80% appearing a single time and 1.7% taken by the ten largest. Input material: Tregs sorted from blood. All receptors come from a human donor in good health.

The chain is built from TRBV21-1 and TRBJ2-7. TRBV21-1 counts as a pseudogene. The length of the CDR3 is 15 residues. Here the CDR3 reads CASSSSLGVWGEQYF. CDR3 DNA: TGTGCCAGCAGCTCCTCCCTGGGGGTCTGGGGAGAGCAGTACTTC.

In its sample, this clone was seen a few times. The chain joins TRBV7-9 to TRBJ1-2; D ambiguous. Trimming stripped 5 bases from V and 4 bases from J, with 14 bases between. The CDR3 extends over 14 amino acids. Germline V gene lookup returns CDR1 SEHNR and CDR2 FQNEAQ (reference sequence). CDR3: CASSPHQPVYGYTF. The CDR3 DNA reads as TGTGCCAGCAGCCCTCACCAGCCTGTCTATGGCTACACCTTC.

This sequence joins TRBV29-1 and TRBJ2-7; a possible D gene is TRBD1 (5 bases). The V end lost 5 bases, the J end lost 2 bases, and 10 bases lay between the germline ends. The CDR3 loop spans 12 amino acids. Per germline, CDR1 SQVTM and CDR2 ANQGSEA. The CDR3 nucleotides read TGCAGCGTTTGGGGCCGGACCTACGAGCAGTACTTC. Its protein product is CSVWGRTYEQYF.

The rearrangement uses TRBV5-1 and TRBJ2-1; tentatively, D is TRBD2 (6 bases). V shed 5 bases and J shed 4 bases, with 16 bases lying between them. The CDR3 spans 15 residues. Germline V CDR1 and CDR2: SGHRS, YFSETQ. DNA for the CDR3: TGCGCCAGCAGTGTGGGGAGGACCCAGTACAATGAGCAGTTCTTC. This sequence encodes CASSVGRTQYNEQFF.

The genes are TRBV6-1 and TRBJ1-1; no reliable D call. The CDR3 length is 14 residues. Germline V CDR1 and CDR2: MNHNS, SASEGT. The germline V and J ends were trimmed by 3 bases and 0 bases, with 8 bases remaining between them. For the CDR3, the DNA is TGTGCCAGCAGTGAGGGGAGTTTGAACACTGAAGCTTTCTTT. This codes for CASSEGSLNTEAFF.